The subject of this entry is one T cell receptor (beta chain). Its antigen is undetermined. This sample was included in a study of CD8+ T cells in alopecia areata. In the study overall: For treated patients, severity scores reflected the percentage of scalp area affected.

Broader study findings: Normal scalp showed lower clonality than lesional scalp, especially alopecia totalis/universalis. Tofacitinib significantly reduced both scalp clonality and expanded CD8+ clones among the top 100.

This sample's treatment: oral pan-JAK inhibitor, 5-10 mg twice daily. J gave up 5 bases and V 2 bases, and 6 bases lay outside the gene matches. This CDR3 is built from 15 residues. Germline V CDR1 and CDR2: LGHNA, YNFKEQ. RNA extraction and reverse transcription yielded cDNA as sequencing template. The method was immunoSEQ multiplex PCR; TCRdb's version includes in-frame clones alone and lacks a portion of them. Of roughly 210,000 clones listed, 40% to 45% are singletons. The sequencing here drew on CD4+ T cells sorted from blood, taken at approximately week 36, from a patient treated with tofacitinib. The receptor's source is a human donor with alopecia areata. The V and J genes are TRBV4-2 and TRBJ2-7; TRBD2 aligns across 10 bases. DNA of the CDR3: TGTGCCAGCAGCCAACCTGGGACTAGCGCCGACGAGCAGTACTTC. Its translation is CASSQPGTSADEQYF.